The 18 T cell receptor beta chains reported below all come from one sample, sequenced in a study of cytomegalovirus exposure and HLA in healthy donors. The study ran its PCR with 60 Vbeta and 13 Jbeta primers. Profiled with immunoSEQ multiplex PCR; TCRdb holds only in-frame clones, not every one. The data show about 190,000 clones, 65% to 85% seen once. Input material: PBMCs. The source is a woman aged 25 to 39 in good health and CMV-seropositive.

This sequence joins TRBV7-2 and TRBJ1-5, with 9 bases lining up with TRBD1. CDR1 is SGHTA, CDR2 FQGNSA, per germline. V gave up 1 base and J gave up 7 bases; unmatched junction bases: 5. The CDR3 has 15 amino acids. The CDR3 loop reads CASSLDRGLMQPQHF. In nucleotides, the CDR3 is TGTGCCAGCAGCTTAGACAGGGGGCTAATGCAGCCCCAGCATTTT. Full variable domain (remainder filled in from reference TRBV7-2 and TRBJ1-5): GAGVSQSPSNKVTEKGKDVELRCDPISGHTALYWYRQSLGQGLEFLIYFQGNSAPDKSGLPSDRFSAERTGGSVSTLTIQRTQQEDSAVYLCASSLDRGLMQPQHFGDGTRLSIL.

The chain has TRBV19 and TRBJ1-1; D may be TRBD1 (5 bases). The CDR3 length is 13 residues. With 0 bases removed from V and 7 bases from J, the gap between germline ends came to 9 bases. CDR1 is LNHDA and CDR2 is SQIVND in the germline V gene (reference sequence). The CDR3 is CASSIEGVGEAFF. The CDR3 coding sequence is TGTGCCAGTAGTATAGAAGGGGTCGGTGAAGCTTTCTTT. Full variable domain (rest looked up from reference TRBV19 and TRBJ1-1): DGGITQSPKYLFRKEGQNVTLSCEQNLNHDAMYWYRQDPGQGLRLIYYSQIVNDFQKGDIAEGYSVSREKKESFPLTVTSAQKNPTAFYLCASSIEGVGEAFFGQGTRLTVV.

This chain uses TRBV21-1 with TRBJ1-5; the table names TRBD1, a call not compared with the DNA. TRBV21-1 is deemed a pseudogene. The CDR3 is 17 residues long. CDR3 bases: TGTGCCAGCAGCAAGAGGGGGAGTGGGGGACAGAATCAGCCCCAGCATTTT. Translation: CASSKRGSGGQNQPQHF.

The rearrangement joins TRBV5-1 to TRBJ2-1, with D maybe TRBD1 (6 bases). This CDR3 has 14 amino acids. V lost 4 bases to trimming and J lost 8 bases, with 16 bases between them. Germline CDR1 and CDR2: SGHRS and YFSETQ. The CDR3 protein is CASSPSPRGYEQFF. Here the CDR3 DNA reads TGCGCCAGCAGCCCCTCCCCGAGGGGGTATGAGCAGTTCTTC.

This chain uses TRBV10-1 with TRBJ1-1, with D tentatively TRBD1 (5 bases). Germline V lookup: CDR1 WNHNN, CDR2 SYGVQD (reference sequence). Trimming removed 5 bases at V and 6 bases at J, with 13 bases between. The CDR3 consists of 13 residues. The CDR3: CASSTPGGAEAFF. The DNA of the CDR3 is TGCGCCAGCAGTACCCCGGGGGGGGCTGAAGCTTTCTTT.

This chain links TRBV2 with TRBJ2-5; possible D gene TRBD1, 5 bases. The CDR3 length is 16 residues. CDR1 and CDR2 (germline): SNHLY, FYNNEI. V lost 6 bases and J lost 1, with 18 bases in between. The CDR3 spells CASSWAPGSPQETQYF. The DNA for the CDR3 is TGTGCCAGCAGCTGGGCCCCAGGGTCCCCCCAAGAGACCCAGTACTTC.

CDR3 nucleotides: TGTGCCAGCAGCCTACAGCCAACTAGCACAGATACGCAGTATTTT. As protein: CASSLQPTSTDTQYF. The J gene is TRBJ2-3, the V gene TRBV7-3; D gene unclear. Germline CDR1 is SGHTA and CDR2 is FQGTGA. Deletions cut 5 bases from V and 0 bases from J, with 12 bases between. This CDR3 is built from 15 residues.

The chain combines TRBV4-3 with TRBJ2-3; 10 bases line up with TRBD1. Trimming removed 0 bases from V and 0 bases from J; junction bases left unmatched: 3. CDR1 and CDR2 (germline): LGHNA, YSLEER. This CDR3 is built from 17 residues. The DNA for the CDR3 is TGCGCCAGCAGCCAAGAACCGGGACAGGGGAGCACAGATACGCAGTATTTT. It codes for CASSQEPGQGSTDTQYF.

V and J are TRBV7-2 and TRBJ1-5; 7 nucleotides align to TRBD1. Trimming at V came to 8 bases and at J to 5 bases, leaving 12 bases not matched to a gene. The length of the CDR3 is 15 residues. Germline lookup yields CDR1 SGHTA and CDR2 FQGNSA. For the CDR3, the DNA is TGTGCCAGCCGAAAGATGGCGGGACAGCATCAGCCCCAGCATTTT. Amino acids: CASRKMAGQHQPQHF.

This sequence joins TRBV6-6 and TRBJ1-6; D is undetermined. Trimming pared 2 bases from V and 5 bases from J, leaving 7 bases between. This CDR3 is 14 amino acids long. CDR1 and CDR2 from the germline V gene are MNHNY and SVGAGI (reference sequence). This CDR3 is CASSYGGNNSPLHF. The CDR3 bases are TGTGCCAGCAGTTACGGAGGGAATAATTCACCCCTCCACTTT.

This clone was counted a single time. The DNA of the CDR3 is TGCGCCAGCAGCCAAAGGTCGGAGGCGTCCTTGACTGGGGCCAACGTCCTGACTTTC. Its translation: CASSQRSEASLTGANVLTF. The gene calls are TRBV4-1 and TRBJ2-6; possibly TRBD2 for D (5 bases). V was cut by 2 bases and J by 2 bases, with 19 bases left in between. CDR3 size: 19 residues. CDR1 is MGHRA and CDR2 is YSYEKL in the germline V gene.

The chain carries TRBV5-1 and TRBJ2-7; D is possibly TRBD1 (6 bases). Germline V gives CDR1 SGHRS, CDR2 YFSETQ. V lost 0 bases and J lost 5, with 12 bases in between. There are 14 residues in the CDR3. This CDR3 reads CASSLARTAHEQYF. CDR3 bases: TGCGCCAGCAGCTTGGCCAGGACAGCTCACGAGCAGTACTTC.

The V gene is TRBV18, the J gene TRBJ2-7; TRBD2 aligns across 8 bases. V was clipped by 0 bases and J by 2 bases; unmatched bases: 6. The CDR3 is 16 residues long. The germline V gene encodes CDR1 KGHSH and CDR2 LQKENI. CDR3 residues: CASSPPSSGSTYEQYF. Here the CDR3 DNA reads TGTGCCAGCTCACCACCGTCCAGCGGGAGTACCTACGAGCAGTACTTC.

The J gene is TRBJ2-1, the V gene TRBV20-1, with 9 bases aligning to TRBD1. Germline loops: CDR1 DFQATT, CDR2 SNEGSKA (reference sequence). The length of the CDR3 is 11 residues. The CDR3 reads CSGTGNNEQFF. CDR3 in DNA: TGCTCCGGGACAGGGAACAATGAGCAGTTCTTC.

V usage is TRBV5-1 and J usage is TRBJ2-5; 8 bases agree with TRBD1. The DNA end lines up better with TRBJ2-7; the J call may be wrong. There are 15 residues in the CDR3. CDR1 is SGHRS and CDR2 is YFSETQ in the germline V gene. Here the CDR3 reads CASSVNLGQGYEQYF. Here the CDR3 DNA reads TGCGCCAGCAGCGTGAATTTAGGACAGGGCTACGAGCAGTACTTC.

The rearrangement uses TRBV7-8 and TRBJ2-7; 9 nucleotides agree with TRBD2. Germline-derived CDR1 and CDR2 are SGHVS and FQNEAQ. The CDR3 loop spans 18 amino acids. Unmatched junction bases numbered 11, after V lost 2 bases and J lost 0 bases. The CDR3 DNA is TGTGCCAGCAGCTTACAGAAGACCCTAGCGGGAAGCTCCTACGAGCAGTACTTC. Amino acid sequence: CASSLQKTLAGSSYEQYF.

On this clone itself: Mismatch with germline at one junction end may stem from a read error. The chain recombines TRBV13 with TRBJ2-1, with 10 positions matching TRBD1. The CDR3 has 16 amino acids. From germline, CDR1 is PRHDT and CDR2 FYEKMQ (reference sequence). CDR3 residues: CTSSSNRDRGNNEQFF. DNA for the CDR3: TGTACCAGCAGCTCCAACCGGGACAGGGGCAACAATGAGCAGTTCTTC.

This clone was seen only a few times. The gene calls are TRBV28 and TRBJ2-1, with no clear D. This CDR3 has 13 amino acids. The germline CDR1 and CDR2 sequences are MDHEN and SYDVKM. V was trimmed by 6 bases and J by 4 bases, leaving 10 bases between them. The CDR3 DNA follows: TGTGCCAGCAGCATGGGCCCGTACAATGAGCAGTTCTTC. It encodes CASSMGPYNEQFF.